The clone carrying this T cell receptor (beta chain) was recorded many times. This record belongs to a study of T-cell reconstitution after alpha-beta-depleted transplantation in children. Preparing the TCRbeta library involved the use of unique molecular identifiers. TCRdb re-called the PCR reads through MiXCR, storing one row per CDR3 protein. The table shows about 980,000 distinct CDR3 sequences, with roughly 31% occurring only once. The material was PBMCs, mostly from graft donor cells, obtained 360 days after TCRalphabeta/CD19-depleted stem cell transplant. This TCR derives from a boy under three years old who had a stem cell transplant for SCID, so the T cells may come from the graft donor.

CDR3: CASSLGTGVEFF. The CDR3 nucleotides read TGTGCCAGCAGCTTAGGAACAGGGGTGGAATTCTTC. The rearrangement links TRBV11-2 to TRBJ2-1, with TRBD1 identical over 7 bases. The CDR3 has 12 residues. Germline CDR1 and CDR2: SGHAT and FQNNGV. The ends lost 1 base at V and 16 bases at J; junction bases unmatched: 7.